Listed below are T cell receptor beta chains from one sample, sequenced in a study of siplizumab effects on memory and regulatory T cells. Measured with immunoSEQ multiplex PCR; TCRdb has only the in-frame clones, and not every one. The sample carries approximately 12,000 clones, approximately 45% recorded once. These TCRs' antigens remain unknown. The sequenced sample consisted of CFSE-low (dividing) CD8+ T cells sorted from an allogeneic mixed lymphocyte reaction. The origin of the receptors is a human donor in good health; the cells came from an allogeneic mixed lymphocyte reaction. Some clones in this sample may be carry-over from other donors' samples. CDR3s include the opening cysteine and the closing phenylalanine or tryptophan. Each record gives: CDR3 protein, CDR3 DNA, J gene, clone size, D gene, V gene. D genes are given only for firm matches. Clone size is stated in some rows and not others, as once, few, many or a class when expanded.

CASSEGTNTEAFF TGCGCCAGCAGTGAGGGGACGAACACTGAAGCTTTCTTT TRBJ1-1 many . TRBV10-1
CASTAGGVTEAFF TGTGCCAGCACCGCCGGGGGTGTAACTGAAGCTTTCTTT TRBJ1-1 . . TRBV25-1
CASSPYPSGFYNEQFF TGTGCCAGCAGCCCCTATCCTAGCGGGTTTTACAATGAGCAGTTCTTC TRBJ2-1 . TRBD2 TRBV14
CSVEGRGTEYGYTF TGCAGCGTTGAAGGCCGAGGGACAGAATATGGCTACACCTTC TRBJ1-2 . TRBD1 TRBV29-1
CASSPGTLVAGADTQYF TGTGCCAGCAGTCCGGGGACTCTTGTCGCGGGTGCAGATACGCAGTATTTT TRBJ2-3 once . TRBV27
CASRPRSNTEAFF TGTGCCAGCAGACCCAGGAGCAACACTGAAGCTTTCTTT TRBJ1-1 . . TRBV27
CASRLAVLNTGELFF TGTGCCAGCAGGCTAGCGGTTCTGAACACCGGGGAGCTGTTTTTT TRBJ2-2 . TRBD2 TRBV27
CASSPNGRDRGQNTEAFF TGTGCCAGCAGCCCGAATGGCCGGGACAGGGGGCAGAACACTGAAGCTTTCTTT TRBJ1-1 . TRBD1 TRBV25-1
CASSPGVEMLNTEAFF TGTGCCAGCAGCCCAGGGGTAGAGATGTTGAACACTGAAGCTTTCTTT TRBJ1-1 . . TRBV7-6
CASSLPPAGATEAFF TGCGCCAGCAGCCTCCCCCCGGCAGGGGCCACTGAAGCTTTCTTT TRBJ1-1 many . TRBV4-1
CASREGSSYEQYF TGTGCCAGCAGAGAGGGCTCCTCCTACGAGCAGTACTTC TRBJ2-7 . . TRBV7-3
CASSLEGFGELFF TGTGCCAGCAGCCTCGAGGGATTCGGGGAGCTGTTTTTT TRBJ2-2 many . TRBV11-2
CASSQGLAGVDEQFF TGTGCCAGCAGCCAAGGACTAGCGGGAGTGGATGAGCAGTTCTTC TRBJ2-1 . TRBD2 TRBV9
CASGPGTSGAYEQYF TGTGCCAGCGGCCCAGGGACTAGCGGTGCCTACGAGCAGTACTTC TRBJ2-7 . TRBD2 TRBV11-3
CASSQDWRESSYEQYF TGCGCCAGCAGCCAAGATTGGCGGGAGAGCTCCTACGAGCAGTACTTC TRBJ2-7 few TRBD2 TRBV4-1
CASSEVLLAGALSHF TGTGCCAGCAGTGAAGTCTTACTAGCGGGAGCCCTATCACACTTC TRBJ2-4 . TRBD2 TRBV2
CASSTGTVSTDTQYF TGTGCCAGCTCAACCGGGACAGTTAGCACAGATACGCAGTATTTT TRBJ2-3 . TRBD1 TRBV18
CASSLNGGIYGYTF TGTGCCAGCAGCCTAAATGGGGGTATCTATGGCTACACCTTC TRBJ1-2 medium-sized . TRBV27
CASSWSGTGITDTQYF TGCGCCAGCAGCTGGTCCGGGACAGGGATCACAGATACGCAGTATTTT TRBJ2-3 . TRBD1 TRBV5-1
CASSLANEQFF TGTGCCAGCAGCTTAGCCAATGAGCAGTTCTTC TRBJ2-1 few . TRBV11-2
CSVLVGGEQYF TGCAGCGTTTTGGTGGGGGGTGAGCAGTACTTC TRBJ2-7 . . TRBV29-1
CSVELGDRMDYEQYF TGCAGCGTGGAGTTAGGGGATAGGATGGACTACGAGCAGTACTTC TRBJ2-7 . . TRBV29-1
CASQSLGYNQPQHF TGTGCCAGCCAGTCTTTAGGGTACAATCAGCCCCAGCATTTT TRBJ1-5 few . TRBV7-2
CASSFQRLAGVGEQYF TGTGCCAGCAGTTTCCAAAGACTAGCGGGAGTAGGAGAGCAGTACTTC TRBJ2-7 once TRBD2 TRBV27
CASSQDLRFNQPQHF TGCGCCAGCAGCCAAGATCTCAGATTTAATCAGCCCCAGCATTTT TRBJ1-5 . . TRBV4-1
CASSFSQELAGIYEQYF TGTGCCAGCAGTTTCTCCCAAGAACTAGCGGGGATCTACGAGCAGTACTTC TRBJ2-7 . TRBD2 TRBV27
CATSSTGVDTEAFF TGTGCCACCAGCTCAACAGGGGTCGACACTGAAGCTTTCTTT TRBJ1-1 once TRBD1 TRBV15
CASSPLMREDEKLFF TGCGCCAGCAGCCCTTTGATGAGGGAGGATGAAAAACTGTTTTTT TRBJ1-4 medium-sized . TRBV5-1
CASSLGPGLDTEAFF TGTGCCAGCAGCTTGGGCCCGGGGCTGGACACTGAAGCTTTCTTT TRBJ1-1 . . TRBV7-9
CASSQVQGTNQPQHF TGCGCCAGCAGCCAAGTACAGGGGACCAATCAGCCCCAGCATTTT TRBJ1-5 . TRBD1 TRBV4-1